Shown below are 14 T cell receptor beta chains from a single sample sequenced in a study of shared clonotypes between healthy human individuals. Clones were read by immunoSEQ multiplex PCR, and TCRdb kept only the in-frame ones, dropping some. The sample has 2 million to 2.5 million clones, 93% seen once. The sequenced sample was naive CD4+ T cells from PBMCs. The subset is: CD45RA+ positively selected. These receptors came from a man between 18 and 29 years old in good health. Some clones in this sample may be carry-over from other donors' samples.

The V gene is TRBV7-2, the J gene TRBJ2-6; D remains ambiguous. V gave up 5 bases and J gave up 2 bases, with 13 bases separating them. The CDR3 has 16 residues. Germline loops: CDR1 SGHTA, CDR2 FQGNSA. As DNA, the CDR3 is TGTGCCAGCAGCGCCTTCCCAGTAGCTGGGGCCAACGTCCTGACTTTC. Its translation is CASSAFPVAGANVLTF.

This chain joins TRBV5-5 and TRBJ1-2; D remains unclear. The V and J ends lost 0 bases and 3 bases respectively, with 6 bases between them. This CDR3 has 13 amino acids. Germline loops: CDR1 SGHKS, CDR2 YYEKEE (reference sequence). Written as DNA, the CDR3 is TGTGCCAGCAGCTTGGGTACAGACTATGGCTACACCTTC. Its translation is CASSLGTDYGYTF. The full variable domain, in which reference TRBV5-5 and TRBJ1-2 provide the parts outside the CDR3, is DAGVTQSPTHLIKTRGQQVTLRCSPISGHKSVSWYQQVLGQGPQFIFQYYEKEERGRGNFPDRFSARQFPNYSSELNVNALLLGDSALYLCASSLGTDYGYTFGSGTRLTVV.

This chain connects TRBV5-1 to TRBJ1-1; tentatively, D is TRBD1 (6 bases). Germline values: CDR1 SGHRS, CDR2 YFSETQ. V was clipped by 4 bases and J by 3 bases, with 16 bases between them. This CDR3 spans 15 amino acids. The CDR3 sequence is CASSPGGGRDTEAFF. DNA of the CDR3: TGCGCCAGCAGCCCAGGAGGGGGGAGGGACACTGAAGCTTTCTTT.

The chain joins TRBV28 to TRBJ1-1, with no clear D. Germline V CDR1 and CDR2: MDHEN, SYDVKM. Trimming took 6 bases from V and 1 from J, leaving 12 bases between them. The CDR3 extends over 14 amino acids. The CDR3 DNA follows: TGTGCCAGCAGCCCCGGGCAGAAGAACACTGAAGCTTTCTTT. This encodes CASSPGQKNTEAFF.

The V gene is TRBV11-2, the J gene TRBJ2-1, with D unresolved. V lost 2 bases, J lost 7 bases, and 6 bases lay in between. The V gene's germline CDR1 is SGHAT and CDR2 FQNNGV. The CDR3 runs to 12 residues. Written as DNA, the CDR3 is TGTGCCAGCAGCTTATCTAGTAATGAGCAGTTCTTC. Translated: CASSLSSNEQFF.

This clone has more than one count but fewer than ten. J is TRBJ1-1 and V is TRBV2; no reliable D call. The V and J ends lost 4 bases and 0 bases respectively, with 6 bases between them. The CDR3 has 13 amino acids. The germline gives CDR1 SNHLY, CDR2 FYNNEI. As DNA, the CDR3 is TGTGCCAGCAGTGGGGAATTGAACACTGAAGCTTTCTTT. Translation: CASSGELNTEAFF.

The chain is built from TRBV7-8 and TRBJ2-5; TRBD1 matches at 7 bases. Looked up from germline, CDR1 is SGHVS and CDR2 is FQNEAQ. The CDR3 is made up of 12 amino acids. V was pared by 6 bases and J by 6 bases, with 4 bases of the junction left unmatched. Here the CDR3 DNA reads TGTGCCAGCAGTCGGGACAGAAAGACCCAGTACTTC. Amino acids: CASSRDRKTQYF.

The CDR3 coding sequence is TGTGCCAGCAGCCCTTATTCTGGAAACACCATATATTTT. The encoded protein is CASSPYSGNTIYF. The chain links TRBV7-9 to TRBJ1-3; D call uncertain. Germline V gene data show CDR1 as SEHNR and CDR2 as FQNEAQ (reference sequence). The V and J ends lost 5 bases and 1 base respectively, with 6 bases between them. This CDR3 has 13 residues. The full variable domain, completed using reference TRBV7-9 and TRBJ1-3, is DTGVSQNPRHKITKRGQNVTFRCDPISEHNRLYWYRQTLGQGPEFLTYFQNEAQLEKSRLLSDRFSAERPKGSFSTLEIQRTEQGDSAMYLCASSPYSGNTIYFGEGSWLTVV.

This chain connects TRBV5-1 to TRBJ2-1, with 13 bases matching TRBD2. The CDR3 spans 15 residues. With V trimmed by 4 bases and J by 7 bases, 5 bases remained unmatched. Germline CDR1 is SGHRS and CDR2 is YFSETQ. The CDR3 nucleotides are TGCGCCAGCAGCGGACTAGCGGGAGTCCGTAATGAGCAGTTCTTC. Its translation: CASSGLAGVRNEQFF.

This clone has a single count. The genes are TRBV7-9 and TRBJ2-1; D uncertain. The CDR3 has 14 residues. V was pared by 1 base and J by 5 bases, with 9 bases between. Germline V gene lookup returns CDR1 SEHNR and CDR2 FQNEAQ (reference sequence). The CDR3 nucleotides read TGTGCCAGCAGCTTAGGTTTCACCAACAATGAGCAGTTCTTC. This sequence encodes CASSLGFTNNEQFF.

On this clone itself: This sample also contains other DNA sequences that code for the same CDR3. V gene TRBV28 combines with J gene TRBJ2-1; D remains unclear. The CDR3 loop spans 12 amino acids. Germline V gives CDR1 MDHEN, CDR2 SYDVKM. V shed 4 bases and J shed 2 bases, with 3 bases lying between them. The CDR3 reads CASSSTYNEQFF. In nucleotides, the CDR3 is TGTGCCAGCAGTTCAACCTACAATGAGCAGTTCTTC.

CDR3 bases: TGCGCCAGCAGCCAAGATCCCGCGGCGGTCGAGCAGTACTTC. Residues: CASSQDPAAVEQYF. The chain employs TRBV4-1 and TRBJ2-5; D is unresolved. The J call may be mistaken, given a closer DNA end match to TRBJ2-7. The CDR3 sequence is 14 residues long. CDR1 and CDR2 from the germline V gene are MGHRA and YSYEKL.

The chain recombines TRBV28 with TRBJ1-5; 9 positions match TRBD1. V gave up 7 bases and J gave up 5 bases; unmatched junction bases: 6. Germline CDR1 reads MDHEN; CDR2 reads SYDVKM. The CDR3 runs to 14 residues. CDR3: CASTRTGDYQPQHF. The CDR3 nucleotides are TGTGCCAGCACCCGGACAGGGGACTATCAGCCCCAGCATTTT.

CDR3 loop: CASSVQTNYGYTF. CDR3 bases: TGTGCCAGCTCAGTGCAGACAAACTATGGCTACACCTTC. V usage is TRBV18 and J usage is TRBJ1-2, with D hard to call. The CDR3 extends over 13 amino acids. Germline-derived CDR1 and CDR2 are KGHSH and LQKENI. V was cut by 5 bases and J by 2 bases, with 9 bases left in between.